The 5 T cell receptor beta chains given below trace back to one sample, sequenced in a study of blood T cells in healthy people across ages. Primers used in a second PCR of about 6 to 12 cycles were a sample-barcoded 5' primer and a J-beta primer mix. TCRdb fed the 5' RACE reads into MiXCR, producing one record per CDR3 protein. The sample has roughly 1,800,000 distinct CDR3 sequences, about 50% seen once. Sequenced input: blood. The receptors stem from a woman in her forties in good health.

This clonotype was seen a handful of times. The V call is TRBV20-1, the J call TRBJ2-5, with D tentatively TRBD1 (5 bases). CDR1 and CDR2 (germline): DFQATT, SNEGSKA (reference sequence). Trimming stripped 3 bases from V and 5 bases from J, with 16 bases between. The length of the CDR3 is 14 residues. CDR3 protein: CSASLDSRAETQYF. In DNA, the CDR3 is TGCAGTGCTAGTTTGGATAGCAGGGCCGAGACCCAGTACTTC.

This chain links TRBV6-2 or TRBV6-3 with TRBJ2-1; D gene uncertain. V lost 5 bases and J lost 7, with 18 bases in between. The CDR3 has 15 amino acids. CDR1 is MNHEY and CDR2 is SVGEGT in the germline V gene. For the CDR3, the DNA is TGTGCCAGCAGTGGTTATGGGGAACGCTCAAATGAGCAGTTCTTC. Encoded protein: CASSGYGERSNEQFF.

The chain carries TRBV20-1 and TRBJ1-2; D unclear. This CDR3 has 14 amino acids. V lost 3 bases to trimming and J lost 9 bases, with 20 bases between them. Per the germline V gene, CDR1 is DFQATT and CDR2 is SNEGSKA (reference sequence). The CDR3 DNA sequence: TGCAGTGCTAGGGTCCGACTGGGTGCTAGAAGCTACACCTTC. It yields the protein CSARVRLGARSYTF.

This clonotype was seen a handful of times. The chain couples TRBV7-9 to TRBJ2-7; 8 bases align to TRBD2. CDR1 and CDR2 (germline): SEHNR, FQNEAQ (reference sequence). The length of the CDR3 is 17 residues. Trimming removed 1 base from V and 5 bases from J; junction bases left unmatched: 13. CDR3: CASSLGLARTLDHEQYF. CDR3 sequence (DNA): TGTGCCAGCAGCTTAGGACTAGCGAGAACCCTAGACCACGAGCAGTACTTC. The variable domain in full, with the rest retrieved from reference TRBV7-9 and TRBJ2-7, is DTGVSQNPRHKITKRGQNVTFRCDPISEHNRLYWYRQTLGQGPEFLTYFQNEAQLEKSRLLSDRFSAERPKGSFSTLEIQRTEQGDSAMYLCASSLGLARTLDHEQYFGPGTRLTVT.

This CDR3 reads CASSRQGGIDSPLHF. DNA for the CDR3: TGTGCCAGCAGCCGGCAGGGAGGGATAGATTCACCCCTCCACTTT. The rearrangement joins TRBV11-1 to TRBJ1-6, with D possibly TRBD1 on 5 matching bases. The CDR3 is 15 residues long. V was cut by 5 bases and J by 8 bases, with 16 bases left in between. CDR1 is SGHAT and CDR2 is FQDESV in the germline V gene (reference sequence).